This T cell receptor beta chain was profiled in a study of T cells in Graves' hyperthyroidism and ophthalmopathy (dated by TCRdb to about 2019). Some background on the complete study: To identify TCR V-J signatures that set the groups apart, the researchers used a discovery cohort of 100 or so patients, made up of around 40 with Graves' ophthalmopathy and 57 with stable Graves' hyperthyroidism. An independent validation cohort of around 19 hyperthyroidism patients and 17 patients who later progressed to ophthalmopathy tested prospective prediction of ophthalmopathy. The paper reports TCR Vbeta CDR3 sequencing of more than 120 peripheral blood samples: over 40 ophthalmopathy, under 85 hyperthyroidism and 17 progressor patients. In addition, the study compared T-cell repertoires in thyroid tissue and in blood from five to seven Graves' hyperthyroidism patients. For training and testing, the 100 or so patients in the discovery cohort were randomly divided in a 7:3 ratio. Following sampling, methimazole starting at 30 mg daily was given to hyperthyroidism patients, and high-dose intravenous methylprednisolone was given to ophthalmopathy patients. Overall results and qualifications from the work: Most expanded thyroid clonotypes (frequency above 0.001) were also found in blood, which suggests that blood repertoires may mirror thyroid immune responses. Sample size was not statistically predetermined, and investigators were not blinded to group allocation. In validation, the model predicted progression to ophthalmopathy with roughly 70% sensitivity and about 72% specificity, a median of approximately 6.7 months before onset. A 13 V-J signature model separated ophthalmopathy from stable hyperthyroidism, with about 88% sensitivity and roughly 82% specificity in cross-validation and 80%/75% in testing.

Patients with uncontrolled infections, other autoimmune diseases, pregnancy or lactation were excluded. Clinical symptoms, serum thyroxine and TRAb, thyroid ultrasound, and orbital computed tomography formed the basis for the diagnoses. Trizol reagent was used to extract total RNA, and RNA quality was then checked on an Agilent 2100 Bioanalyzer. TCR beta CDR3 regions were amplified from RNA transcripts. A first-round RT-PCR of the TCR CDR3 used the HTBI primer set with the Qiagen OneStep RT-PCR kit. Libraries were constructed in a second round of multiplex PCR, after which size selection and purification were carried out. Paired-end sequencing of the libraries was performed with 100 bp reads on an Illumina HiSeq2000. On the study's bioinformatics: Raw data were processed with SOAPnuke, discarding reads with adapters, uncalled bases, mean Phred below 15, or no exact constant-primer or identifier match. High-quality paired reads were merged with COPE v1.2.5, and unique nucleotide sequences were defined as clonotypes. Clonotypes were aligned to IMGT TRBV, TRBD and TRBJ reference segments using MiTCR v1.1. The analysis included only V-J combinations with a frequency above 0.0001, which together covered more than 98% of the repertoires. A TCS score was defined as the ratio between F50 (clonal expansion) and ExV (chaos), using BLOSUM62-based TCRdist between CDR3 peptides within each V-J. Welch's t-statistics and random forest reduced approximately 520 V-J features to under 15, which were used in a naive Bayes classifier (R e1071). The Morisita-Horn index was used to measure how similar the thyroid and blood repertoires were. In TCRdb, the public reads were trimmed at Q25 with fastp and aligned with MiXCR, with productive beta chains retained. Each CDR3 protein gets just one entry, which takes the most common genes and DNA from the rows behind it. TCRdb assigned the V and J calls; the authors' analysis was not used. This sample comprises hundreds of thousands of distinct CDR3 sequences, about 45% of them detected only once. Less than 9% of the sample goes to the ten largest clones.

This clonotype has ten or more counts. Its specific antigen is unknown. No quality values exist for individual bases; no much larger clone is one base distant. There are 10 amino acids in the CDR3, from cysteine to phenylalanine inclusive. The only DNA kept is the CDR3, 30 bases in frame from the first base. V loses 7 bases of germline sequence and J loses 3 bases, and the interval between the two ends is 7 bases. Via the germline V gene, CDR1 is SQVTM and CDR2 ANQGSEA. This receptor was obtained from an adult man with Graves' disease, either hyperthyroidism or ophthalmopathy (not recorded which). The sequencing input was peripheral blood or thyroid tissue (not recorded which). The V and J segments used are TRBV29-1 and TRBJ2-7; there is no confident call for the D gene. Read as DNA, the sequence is TGCAGCGCACAAAACTACGAGCAGTACTTC. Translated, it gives CSAQNYEQYF.